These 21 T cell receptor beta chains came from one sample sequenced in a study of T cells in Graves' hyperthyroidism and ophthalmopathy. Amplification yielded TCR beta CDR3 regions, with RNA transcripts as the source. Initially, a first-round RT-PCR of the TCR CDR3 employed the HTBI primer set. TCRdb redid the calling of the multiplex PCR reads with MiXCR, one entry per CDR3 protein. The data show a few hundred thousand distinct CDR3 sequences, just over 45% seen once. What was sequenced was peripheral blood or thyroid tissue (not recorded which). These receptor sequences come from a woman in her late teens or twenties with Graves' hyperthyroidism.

CDR3 bases: TGTGCCAGCAGCTTATCCCCGGGACAGGGGAACTATGGCTACACCTTC. Amino acid sequence: CASSLSPGQGNYGYTF. This sequence joins TRBV7-8 and TRBJ1-2; 10 nucleotides line up with TRBD1. CDR1 is SGHVS, CDR2 FQNEAQ, per germline. Germline trimming cut 2 bases from V and 2 bases from J; bases unmatched to any gene: 5. This CDR3 spans 16 amino acids.

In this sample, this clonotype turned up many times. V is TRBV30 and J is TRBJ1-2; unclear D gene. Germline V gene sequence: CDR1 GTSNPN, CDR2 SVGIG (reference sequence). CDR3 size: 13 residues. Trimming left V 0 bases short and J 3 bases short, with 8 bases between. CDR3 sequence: CAWSVQPYYGYTF. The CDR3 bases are TGTGCCTGGAGTGTACAACCTTACTATGGCTACACCTTC.

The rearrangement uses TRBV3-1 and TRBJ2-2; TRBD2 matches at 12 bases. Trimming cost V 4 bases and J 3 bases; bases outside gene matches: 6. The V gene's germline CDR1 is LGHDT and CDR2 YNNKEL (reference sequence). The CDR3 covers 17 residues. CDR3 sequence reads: CASSLLAGGPDTGELFF. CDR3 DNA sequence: TGTGCCAGCAGCCTCCTAGCGGGAGGGCCCGACACCGGGGAGCTGTTTTTT.

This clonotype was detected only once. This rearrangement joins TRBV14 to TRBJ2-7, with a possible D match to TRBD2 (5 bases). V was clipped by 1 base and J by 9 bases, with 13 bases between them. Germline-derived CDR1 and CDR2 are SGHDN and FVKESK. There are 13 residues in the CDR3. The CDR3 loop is CASSQGGIDTQYF. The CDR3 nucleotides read TGTGCCAGCAGCCAAGGAGGGATTGATACGCAGTACTTC.

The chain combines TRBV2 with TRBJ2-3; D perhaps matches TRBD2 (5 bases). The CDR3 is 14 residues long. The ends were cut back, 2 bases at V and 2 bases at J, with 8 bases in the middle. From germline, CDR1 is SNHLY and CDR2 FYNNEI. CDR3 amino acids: CASSERGHTDTQYF. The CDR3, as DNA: TGTGCCAGCAGTGAAAGAGGGCACACAGATACGCAGTATTTT.

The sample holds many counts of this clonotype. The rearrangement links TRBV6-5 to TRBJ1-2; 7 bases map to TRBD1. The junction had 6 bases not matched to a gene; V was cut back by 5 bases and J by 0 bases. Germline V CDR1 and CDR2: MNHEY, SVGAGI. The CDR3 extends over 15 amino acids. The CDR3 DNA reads TGTGCCAGCAGTGCCCCCGGGACAGCTAACTATGGCTACACCTTC. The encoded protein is CASSAPGTANYGYTF.

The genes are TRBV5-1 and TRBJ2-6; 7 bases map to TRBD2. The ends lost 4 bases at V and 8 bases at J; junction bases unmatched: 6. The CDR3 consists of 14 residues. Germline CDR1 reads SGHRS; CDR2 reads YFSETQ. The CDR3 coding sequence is TGCGCCAGCAGCGGCGGGAGTAGGTCCAACGTCCTGACTTTC. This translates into CASSGGSRSNVLTF. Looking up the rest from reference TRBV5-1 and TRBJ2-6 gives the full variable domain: KAGVTQTPRYLIKTRGQQVTLSCSPISGHRSVSWYQQTPGQGLQFLFEYFSETQRNKGNFPGRFSGRQFSNSRSEMNVSTLELGDSALYLCASSGGSRSNVLTFGAGSRLTVL.

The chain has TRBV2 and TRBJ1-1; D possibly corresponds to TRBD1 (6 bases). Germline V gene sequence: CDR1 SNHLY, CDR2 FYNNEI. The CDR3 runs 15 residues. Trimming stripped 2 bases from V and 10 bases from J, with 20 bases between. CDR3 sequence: CASSETGTRWLGAFF. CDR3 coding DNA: TGTGCCAGCAGTGAAACCGGGACAAGGTGGCTAGGAGCTTTCTTT.

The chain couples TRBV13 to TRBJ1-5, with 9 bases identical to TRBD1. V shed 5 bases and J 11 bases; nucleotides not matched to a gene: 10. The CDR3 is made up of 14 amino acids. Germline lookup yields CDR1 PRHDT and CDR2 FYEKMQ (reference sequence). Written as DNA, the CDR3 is TGTGCCAGCAGCCCCCGGACAGGGGAAGAGACCCAGCATTTT. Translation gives CASSPRTGEETQHF.

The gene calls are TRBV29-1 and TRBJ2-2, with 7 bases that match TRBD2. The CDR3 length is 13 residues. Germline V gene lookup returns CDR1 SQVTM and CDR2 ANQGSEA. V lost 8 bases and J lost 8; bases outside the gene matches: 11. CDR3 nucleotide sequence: TGCAGCTCTCTAGCGGTAGGGACTGGGGAGCTGTTTTTT. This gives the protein CSSLAVGTGELFF.

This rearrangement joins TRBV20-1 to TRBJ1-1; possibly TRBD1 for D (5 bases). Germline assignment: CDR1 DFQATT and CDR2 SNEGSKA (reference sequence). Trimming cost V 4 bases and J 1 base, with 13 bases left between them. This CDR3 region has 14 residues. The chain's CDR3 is CSATRLGENTEAFF. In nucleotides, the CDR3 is TGCAGTGCTACCCGCCTAGGGGAGAACACTGAAGCTTTCTTT.

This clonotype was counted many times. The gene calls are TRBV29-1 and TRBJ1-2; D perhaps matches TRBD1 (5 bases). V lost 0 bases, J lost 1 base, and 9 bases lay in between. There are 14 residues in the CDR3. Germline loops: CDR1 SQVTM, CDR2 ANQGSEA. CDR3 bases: TGCAGCGTTGAAGACCAGGGAATTAACTATGGCTACACCTTC. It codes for CSVEDQGINYGYTF.

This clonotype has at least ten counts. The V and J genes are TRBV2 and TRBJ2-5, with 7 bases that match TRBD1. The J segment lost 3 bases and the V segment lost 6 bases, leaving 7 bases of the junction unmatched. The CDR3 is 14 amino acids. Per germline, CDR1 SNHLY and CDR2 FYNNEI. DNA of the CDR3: TGTGCCAGCAGGCGTCTTACAGGGGAAGAGACCCAGTACTTC. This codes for CASRRLTGEETQYF.

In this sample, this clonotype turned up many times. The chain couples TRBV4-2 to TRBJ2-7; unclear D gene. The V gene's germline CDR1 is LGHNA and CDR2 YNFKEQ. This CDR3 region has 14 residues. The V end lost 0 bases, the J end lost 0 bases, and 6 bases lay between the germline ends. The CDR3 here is CASSQELSSYEQYF. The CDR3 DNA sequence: TGTGCCAGCAGCCAAGAGCTGAGCTCCTACGAGCAGTACTTC.

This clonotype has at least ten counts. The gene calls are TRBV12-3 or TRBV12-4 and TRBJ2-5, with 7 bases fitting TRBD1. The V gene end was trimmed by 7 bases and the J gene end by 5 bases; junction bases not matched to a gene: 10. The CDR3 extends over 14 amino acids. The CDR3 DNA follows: TGTGCCAGCACCCAAGACAGGGTATACGAGACCCAGTACTTC. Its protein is CASTQDRVYETQYF.

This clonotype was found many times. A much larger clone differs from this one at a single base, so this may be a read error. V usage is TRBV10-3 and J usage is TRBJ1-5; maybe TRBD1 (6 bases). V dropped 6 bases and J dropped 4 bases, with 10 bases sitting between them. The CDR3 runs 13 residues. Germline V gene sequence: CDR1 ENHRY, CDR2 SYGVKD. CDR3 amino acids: CAIRGQGNQPQHF. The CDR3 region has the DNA TGTGCCATCAGGGGCCAGGGGAATCAGCCCCAGCATTTT.

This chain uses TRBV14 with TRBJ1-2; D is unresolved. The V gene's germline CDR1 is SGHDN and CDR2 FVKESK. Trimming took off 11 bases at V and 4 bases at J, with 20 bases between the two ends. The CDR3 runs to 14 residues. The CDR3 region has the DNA TGTGCCTGGAGTGCGATAAGCCCCCGCTATGGCTACACCTTC. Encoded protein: CAWSAISPRYGYTF.

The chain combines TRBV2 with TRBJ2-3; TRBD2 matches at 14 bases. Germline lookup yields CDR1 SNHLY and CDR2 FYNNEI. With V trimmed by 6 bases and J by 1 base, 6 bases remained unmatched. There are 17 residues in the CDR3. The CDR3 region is CASRGLAGDRGTDTQYF. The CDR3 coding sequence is TGTGCCAGCAGGGGACTAGCGGGAGACCGGGGCACAGATACGCAGTATTTT.

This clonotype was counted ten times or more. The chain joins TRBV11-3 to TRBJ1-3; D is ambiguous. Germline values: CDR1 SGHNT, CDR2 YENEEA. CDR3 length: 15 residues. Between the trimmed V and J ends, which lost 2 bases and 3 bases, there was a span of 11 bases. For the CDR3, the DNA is TGTGCCAGCAGCTTAATCGGATTAAGTGGAAACACCATATATTTT. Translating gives CASSLIGLSGNTIYF.

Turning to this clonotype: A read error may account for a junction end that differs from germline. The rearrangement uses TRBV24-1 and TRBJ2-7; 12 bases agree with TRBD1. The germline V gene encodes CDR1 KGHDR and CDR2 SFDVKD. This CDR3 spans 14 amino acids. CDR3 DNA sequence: TGTGCCACGCAACCGGGACAGGGGGCCTACGAGCAGTACTTT. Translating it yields CATQPGQGAYEQYF.

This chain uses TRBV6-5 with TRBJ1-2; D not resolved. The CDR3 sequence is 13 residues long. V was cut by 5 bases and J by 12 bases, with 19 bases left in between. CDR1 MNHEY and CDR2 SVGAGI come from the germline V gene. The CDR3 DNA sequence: TGTGCCAGCAGTGAATGGACTGGCTCTGGAAACACCTTC. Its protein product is CASSEWTGSGNTF.